This T cell receptor (beta chain) was retrieved from a study of T cell responses to AZD1222 COVID-19 vaccine. Study-level findings and limits: Nearly half of spike-specific TCRs reportedly target unmutated variant regions. No repertoire was sampled before or during the peak T cell response, only after it.

A remark on this clone: Its specificity is unknown.

Germline-derived CDR1 and CDR2 are LNHDA and SQIVND (reference sequence). J was trimmed by 6 bases and V by 1 base; bases with no gene match: 4. The CDR3 extends over 14 amino acids. The table came from immunoSEQ multiplex PCR; TCRdb's copy has only in-frame clones and leaves some out. The sample records about 140,000 clones, roughly nine tenths being singletons. The input for sequencing was peripheral blood, taken on day 0 of AZD1222 vaccination. This receptor was taken from an adult in good health. J is TRBJ2-7 and V is TRBV19; 9 bases line up with TRBD1. CDR3 coding DNA: TGTGCCAGTAGTATAGTGGGACAGGGACCCGAGCAGTACTTC. This codes for CASSIVGQGPEQYF.